This TCR beta chain was identified in a study of T cell repertoires in cytomegalovirus infection. Study-wide context: Indicated by public TCR beta signatures were CMV infection and matching HLA type.

From the reads, TCRdb called clonotypes with MiXCR, one entry per CDR3 protein. Among about 130,000 distinct CDR3 sequences listed, 8% to 9% were seen once. This clonotype was seen at least ten times. The target antigen is unknown. Findings and limits, study-wide: Predominance within the ex vivo response was attributable to HLA-C-restricted CMV-specific TCR beta clonotypes.

The germline V gene encodes CDR1 SGHNT and CDR2 YYREEE (reference sequence). Trimming took off 4 bases at V and 1 base at J, with 11 bases between the two ends. This CDR3 region has 14 residues. The J gene is TRBJ1-1, the V gene TRBV5-4, with D perhaps TRBD1 (5 bases). Sample: PBMCs. The receptor was derived from a human donor in good health (CMV status not recorded). Some clones in this sample may be carry-over from other donors' samples. The CDR3 protein is CASSPGGTNTEAFF. As DNA, the CDR3 is TGTGCCAGCAGCCCCGGCGGGACGAACACTGAAGCTTTCTTT.